This T cell receptor beta chain was sequenced during a study of T cell changes during pregnancy in multiple sclerosis. The CDR3 extends over 15 amino acids. The V gene end was trimmed by 3 bases and the J gene end by 4 bases; junction bases not matched to a gene: 7. Germline V gives CDR1 SGHRS, CDR2 YFSETQ. Sequenced by immunoSEQ multiplex PCR; TCRdb stores in-frame clones only, minus some. The sample lists roughly 23,000 clones; about 89% were seen once. The V and J genes are TRBV5-1 and TRBJ2-3, with 8 bases matching TRBD1. The clonotype comes from a female donor in good health, enrolled as a control in a pregnancy study. The starting material was CD4+ T cells from peripheral blood mononuclear cells, obtained in the third trimester of pregnancy. CDR3 region: CASSSQGARADTQYF. CDR3 nucleotides: TGCGCCAGCAGCTCCCAGGGGGCGAGGGCAGATACGCAGTATTTT.